This entry features one TCR beta chain sequence. The antigen remains unidentified. The treatment denotes: oral pan-JAK inhibitor, 5-10 mg twice daily. The CDR3 covers 11 residues. CDR1 is SQVTM and CDR2 is ANQGSEA in the germline V gene. The V end was cut by 6 bases, the J end by 3 bases, with 7 bases between. The entry originates in a study of CD8+ T cells in alopecia areata. Whole-study context: Affected scalp percentage determined the severity score of treated patients.

Study observations and caveats: Because one nonresponder was included, the link of baseline CD8+ expansion to response is considered uncertain. While tofacitinib was given, many expanded lesional clones persisted in scalp and blood.

RNA extraction was followed by reverse transcription into cDNA, which acted as the sequencing template. The method was immunoSEQ multiplex PCR; TCRdb's version includes in-frame clones alone and lacks a portion of them. The table lists 130,000 to 150,000 clones, 75% to 85% of them singletons, with 20% to 25% in the top ten. The origin of this receptor is a human donor with alopecia areata. Sequencing used CD8+ T cells sorted from blood, obtained at week 4, from a patient treated with tofacitinib. The V gene is TRBV29-1, the J gene TRBJ2-3, with no clear D. CDR3 DNA sequence: TGCAGCGTCGAGCAGACAGATACGCAGTATTTT. It encodes CSVEQTDTQYF.